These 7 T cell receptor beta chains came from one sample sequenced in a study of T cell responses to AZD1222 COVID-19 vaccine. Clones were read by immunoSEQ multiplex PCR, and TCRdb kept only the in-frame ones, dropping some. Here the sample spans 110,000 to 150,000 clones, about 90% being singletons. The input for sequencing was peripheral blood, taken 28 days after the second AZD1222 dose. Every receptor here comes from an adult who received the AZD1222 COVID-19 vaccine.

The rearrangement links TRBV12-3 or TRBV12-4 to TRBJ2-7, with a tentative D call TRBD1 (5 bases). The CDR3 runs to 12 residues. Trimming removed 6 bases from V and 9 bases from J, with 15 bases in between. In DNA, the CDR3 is TGTGCCAGCAGCCTCACAGGATTGGGGCAGTACTTC. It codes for CASSLTGLGQYF.

Here the CDR3 reads CASSITGLSTDTQYF. The CDR3 region has the DNA TGTGCCAGCAGCATCACAGGGCTTAGCACAGATACGCAGTATTTT. The gene calls are TRBV9 and TRBJ2-3; D possibly corresponds to TRBD1 (6 bases). With 4 bases removed from V and 0 bases from J, the gap between germline ends came to 12 bases. The CDR3 has 15 residues. The germline gives CDR1 SGDLS, CDR2 YYNGEE.

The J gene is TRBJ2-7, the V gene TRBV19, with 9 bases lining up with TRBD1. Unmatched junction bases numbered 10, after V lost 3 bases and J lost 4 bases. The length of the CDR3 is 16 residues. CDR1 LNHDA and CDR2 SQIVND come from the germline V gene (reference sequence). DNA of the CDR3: TGTGCCAGTAGTATTGGCGGGACAGGGATAGGATACGAGCAGTACTTC. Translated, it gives CASSIGGTGIGYEQYF. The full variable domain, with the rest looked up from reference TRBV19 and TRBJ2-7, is DGGITQSPKYLFRKEGQNVTLSCEQNLNHDAMYWYRQDPGQGLRLIYYSQIVNDFQKGDIAEGYSVSREKKESFPLTVTSAQKNPTAFYLCASSIGGTGIGYEQYFGPGTRLTVT.

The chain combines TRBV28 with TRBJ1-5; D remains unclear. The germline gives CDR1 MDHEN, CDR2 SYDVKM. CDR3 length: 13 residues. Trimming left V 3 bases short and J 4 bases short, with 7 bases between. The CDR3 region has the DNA TGTGCCAGCAGTTTTTCGGTGAATCAGCCCCAGCATTTT. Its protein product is CASSFSVNQPQHF.

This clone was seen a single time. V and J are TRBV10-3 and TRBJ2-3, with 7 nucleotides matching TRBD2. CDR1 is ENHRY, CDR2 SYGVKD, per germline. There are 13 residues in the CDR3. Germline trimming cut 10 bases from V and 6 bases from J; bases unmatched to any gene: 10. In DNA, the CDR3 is TGTGCCACCATGGCGGGAGTAGCGGATACGCAGTATTTT. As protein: CATMAGVADTQYF.

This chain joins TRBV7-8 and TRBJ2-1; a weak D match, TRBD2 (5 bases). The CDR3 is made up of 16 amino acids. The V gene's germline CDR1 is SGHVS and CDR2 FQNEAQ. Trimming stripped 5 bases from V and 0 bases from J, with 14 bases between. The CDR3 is CASSKTTPSSYNEQFF. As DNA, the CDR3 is TGTGCCAGCAGCAAGACTACGCCTAGCTCCTACAATGAGCAGTTCTTC.

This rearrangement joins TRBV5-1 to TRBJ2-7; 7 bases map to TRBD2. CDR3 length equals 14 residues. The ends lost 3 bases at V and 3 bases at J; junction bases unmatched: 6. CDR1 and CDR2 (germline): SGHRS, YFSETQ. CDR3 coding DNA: TGCGCCAGCAGCTCCCGCGGGAGAAACTACGAGCAGTACTTC. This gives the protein CASSSRGRNYEQYF.